This T cell receptor beta chain was recovered during a study of CD8 T cells in Susac syndrome. CD8+ and CD4+ blood T cells underwent TCR beta sequencing. While CD8+ and CD4+ T cells were isolated negatively, TEMRA cells were enriched by FACS. The V gene's germline CDR1 is SNHLY and CDR2 FYNNEI. V shed 8 bases, J shed 7 bases, and the junction held 6 bases outside the gene matches. The CDR3 runs to 13 residues. RNA in amounts of roughly 0.5 to 1 ug was reverse transcribed with random hexamers. An immunoSEQ multiplex PCR amplified TCR beta CDR3 over 54 Vbeta and 13 Jbeta. TCRdb itself ran the immunoSEQ multiplex PCR reads through MiXCR, one entry per CDR3 protein. The sample includes tens of thousands of distinct CDR3 sequences, around 90% of them seen just once.

This chain uses TRBV2 with TRBJ1-4, with 8 bases that match TRBD1. Sequences were obtained from CD8+ T cells from PBMCs. This TCR came from a human donor with multiple sclerosis. This chain's CDR3 is CASWGRGLEKLFF. The CDR3 bases are TGTGCCAGCTGGGGCAGGGGGCTTGAAAAACTGTTTTTT.